Following are 6 T cell receptor beta chains from one sample sequenced in a study of shared clonotypes between healthy human individuals. Assay: immunoSEQ multiplex PCR; the TCRdb copy retains only in-frame clones and omits some. The sample holds 2 million to 2.5 million clones, 80% to 95% seen once. Source material: naive CD4+ T cells from PBMCs. Subset described: CD45RA+ positively selected. All receptors derive from a man aged 18 to 29 in good health. Some clones in this sample may be carry-over from other donors' samples.

The chain uses TRBV27 and TRBJ2-1, with D perhaps TRBD2 (6 bases). V shed 3 bases and J shed 5 bases, with 11 bases lying between them. This CDR3 is built from 14 residues. Germline V gives CDR1 MNHEY, CDR2 SMNVEV (reference sequence). The CDR3 sequence is CASSLPGLHNEQFF. CDR3 in DNA: TGTGCCAGCAGTTTGCCGGGACTTCACAATGAGCAGTTCTTC.

In this sample, this clone turned up once. The rearrangement uses TRBV5-1 and TRBJ1-3; D is possibly TRBD1 (6 bases). Germline lookup yields CDR1 SGHRS and CDR2 YFSETQ. The CDR3 is 14 residues long. V shed 4 bases and J shed 4 bases, with 12 bases lying between them. DNA for the CDR3: TGCGCCAGCAGCGTGGGACAACCCGGAAACACCATATATTTT. It encodes CASSVGQPGNTIYF.

V usage is TRBV5-1 and J usage is TRBJ1-2; D call uncertain. V shed 2 bases and J shed 5 bases, with 10 bases lying between them. The CDR3 has 13 residues. The germline gives CDR1 SGHRS, CDR2 YFSETQ. The CDR3 reads CASSLAASYGYTF. The CDR3, as DNA: TGCGCCAGCAGCTTAGCAGCCTCATATGGCTACACCTTC.

The chain is built from TRBV6-5 and TRBJ2-7, with no clear D. Germline CDR1 is MNHEY and CDR2 is SVGAGI. This CDR3 is built from 13 residues. The V end lost 6 bases, the J end lost 6 bases, and 15 bases lay between the germline ends. The CDR3 loop is CASRTPSQSEQYF. The CDR3 region has the DNA TGTGCCAGCAGGACACCTTCGCAAAGCGAGCAGTACTTC.

The V gene is TRBV15, the J gene TRBJ1-1; 8 bases match TRBD1. J gave up 0 bases and V 3 bases, and 15 bases lay outside the gene matches. The germline V gene has CDR1 LNHNV and CDR2 YYDKDF (reference sequence). The CDR3 consists of 19 residues. This CDR3 is CATSSSGGGVNRVNTEAFF. For the CDR3, the DNA is TGTGCCACCAGCAGTTCAGGGGGCGGGGTGAATCGGGTGAACACTGAAGCTTTCTTT.

The chain is built from TRBV7-9 and TRBJ1-4; 9 bases align to TRBD1. Germline trimming cut 2 bases from V and 5 bases from J; bases unmatched to any gene: 15. The CDR3 covers 19 residues. CDR1 is SEHNR, CDR2 FQNEAQ, per germline (reference sequence). The CDR3 region is CASSLPRTGEVPANEKLFF. Written as DNA, the CDR3 is TGTGCCAGCAGCTTACCCCGGACAGGGGAGGTGCCGGCAAATGAAAAACTGTTTTTT.